The clone carrying this T cell receptor (beta chain) was counted ten times or more. Trimming took 5 bases from V and 8 from J, leaving 15 bases between them. This CDR3 has 14 residues. The germline gives CDR1 SEHNR, CDR2 FQNEAQ (reference sequence). These data are taken from a study of patients and donors after allogeneic stem cell transplantation. TCRdb re-derived calls from the RT-PCR reads in MiXCR, one entry per CDR3 protein. The data show 30,000 to 35,000 distinct CDR3 sequences, approximately 6.3% seen once. The V call is TRBV7-9, the J call TRBJ2-2, with D uncertain. This sequence was found in a human donor who was either an allogeneic HSCT recipient or a stem cell or donor lymphocyte infusion donor (not recorded which). It is not recorded whose cells these are; they may come from a transplant donor. Sequencing was performed on blood, either unsorted or a sorted T cell fraction (not recorded which). The CDR3 region has the DNA TGTGCCAGCAGCCCCCCGTACGGCGAAGGGGAGCTGTTTTTT. Translated: CASSPPYGEGELFF.